This T cell receptor (beta chain) was documented in a study of blood T cells in healthy people across ages. Study summary: The template switching approach captured approximately one barcoded beta molecule for every two T cells.

The study, taken as a whole, reports: The CMV status of each donor remained undetermined, and this could have confounded shifts in expanded clonotypes.

Per sample, at least 6 micrograms of total RNA were extracted. This clonotype came up many times. The antigen remains unidentified. CDR3 length: 11 residues. Germline CDR1 is SGHRS and CDR2 is YFSETQ. The V gene lost 3 bases and the J gene lost 10 bases, with 8 bases spanning the gap. Alongside a J-beta primer mix, a sample-barcoded 5' primer served in a second PCR lasting 7 to 11 cycles. CDR3-containing paired-end reads numbered at least 2.5 million in each sample. TCRdb fed the 5' RACE reads into MiXCR, producing one record per CDR3 protein. Found here are 1.2 million to 1.5 million distinct CDR3 sequences, roughly 40% of them singletons; the top ten hold around 8%.

The sample was blood. This TCR was recovered from a woman aged 18-30 years in good health. The chain joins TRBV5-1 to TRBJ2-1; D not certain. The DNA of the CDR3 is TGCGCCAGCAGCTACGCTCAGGAGCAGTTCTTC. This codes for CASSYAQEQFF.